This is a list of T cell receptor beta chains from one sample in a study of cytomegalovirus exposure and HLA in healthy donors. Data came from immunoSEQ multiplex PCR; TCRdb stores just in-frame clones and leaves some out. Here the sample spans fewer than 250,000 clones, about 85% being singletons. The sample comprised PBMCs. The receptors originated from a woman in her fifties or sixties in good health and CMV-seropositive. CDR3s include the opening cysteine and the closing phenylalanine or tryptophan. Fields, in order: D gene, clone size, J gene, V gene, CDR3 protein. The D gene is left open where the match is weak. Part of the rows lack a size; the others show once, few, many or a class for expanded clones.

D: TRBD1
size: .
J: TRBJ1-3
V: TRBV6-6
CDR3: CASSWGQPLSGNTIYF

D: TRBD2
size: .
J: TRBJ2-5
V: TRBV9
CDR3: CASSVGVAGRQETQYF

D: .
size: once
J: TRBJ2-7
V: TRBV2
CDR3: CASSDPLYEQYF

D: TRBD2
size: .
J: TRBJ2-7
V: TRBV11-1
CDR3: CASSLELAGEQYF

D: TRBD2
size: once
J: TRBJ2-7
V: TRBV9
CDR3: CASSVGAGGPYEQYF

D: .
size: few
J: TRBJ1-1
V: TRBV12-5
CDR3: CASAGNTEAFF

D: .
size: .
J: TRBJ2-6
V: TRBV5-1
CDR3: CASSLAASGANVLTF

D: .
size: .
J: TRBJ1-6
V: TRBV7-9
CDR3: CASSLEGRNSPLHF

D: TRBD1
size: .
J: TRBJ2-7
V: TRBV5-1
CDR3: CASSLRGRLDRGLYEQYF

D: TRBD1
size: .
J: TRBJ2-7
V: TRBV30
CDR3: CAWSLGTGDYEQYF

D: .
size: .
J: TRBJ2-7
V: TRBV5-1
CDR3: CASSLLQGGSYEQYF

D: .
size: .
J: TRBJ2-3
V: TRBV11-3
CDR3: CASSPRLGRADTQYF

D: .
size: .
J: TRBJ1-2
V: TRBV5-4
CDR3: CASSLEAGGQNGYTF

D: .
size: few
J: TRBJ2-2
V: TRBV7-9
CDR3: CASTDTGELFF

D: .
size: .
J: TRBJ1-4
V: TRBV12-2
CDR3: CASRWTRQRVGFREKLFF

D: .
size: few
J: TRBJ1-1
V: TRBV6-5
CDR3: CASSERSDYTEAFF

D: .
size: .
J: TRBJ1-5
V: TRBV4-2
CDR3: CASSQVSGGLRNQPQHF

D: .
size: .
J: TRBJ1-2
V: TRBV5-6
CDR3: CASSPLTGSGGYGYTF

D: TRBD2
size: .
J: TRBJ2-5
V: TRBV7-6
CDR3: CASSLSGGQRETQYF

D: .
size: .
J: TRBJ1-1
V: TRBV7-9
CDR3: CASTLGQNTEAFF

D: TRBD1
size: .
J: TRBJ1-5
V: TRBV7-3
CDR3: CASSLKDWLRTGVNQPQHF

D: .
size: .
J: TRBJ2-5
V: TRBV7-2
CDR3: CASSGSHRETQYF

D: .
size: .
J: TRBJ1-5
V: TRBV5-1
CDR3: CASSWEGVGNQPQHF